This passage covers 30 T cell receptor beta chains from one sample sequenced in a study of OX40 agonist ivuxolimab in advanced cancers. The library was obtained by the immunoSEQ multiplex PCR assay. TCRdb re-hosts the immuneACCESS table, in-frame sequences only. Its copies lack some clones; in the studies checked, an unresolved V gene accounts for under half of them, and the cause for the rest is not known. The sample records some 49,000 clones, roughly 85% of which are singletons. The ten largest clonotypes hold about a fifth of the sample. Sequencing used CD4+ or CD8+ T cells sorted from blood, obtained in a trial of the OX40 agonist ivuxolimab. The receptors were gathered from an adult with an advanced solid tumor such as melanoma, head and neck, liver or kidney cancer.

CDR3 sequence reads: CASQPSPGELFF. Written as DNA, the CDR3 is TGTGCCAGCCAGCCTTCCCCCGGGGAGCTGTTTTTT. The chain joins TRBV7-8 to TRBJ2-2; D is ambiguous. Trimming removed 8 bases from V and 6 bases from J, with 10 bases in between. The CDR3 length is 12 residues. Looked up from germline, CDR1 is SGHVS and CDR2 is FQNEAQ.

This clone has only a few counts. The V gene is TRBV10-2, the J gene TRBJ1-6; 11 nucleotides match TRBD1. The CDR3 loop spans 16 amino acids. Germline CDR1 WSHSY, CDR2 SAAADI. V lost 6 bases and J lost 5; bases outside the gene matches: 6. The CDR3 loop reads CASRDRGRAHNSPLHF. The CDR3 DNA follows: TGCGCCAGCAGGGACAGGGGGCGCGCCCATAATTCACCCCTCCACTTT.

The chain joins TRBV5-1 to TRBJ1-1; 8 bases align to TRBD1. The V gene end was trimmed by 5 bases and the J gene end by 8 bases; junction bases not matched to a gene: 23. The CDR3 consists of 18 residues. CDR1 is SGHRS, CDR2 YFSETQ, per germline. The DNA for the CDR3 is TGCGCCAGCAGTAGTAAGTGGCCGGACAGGGTCAAACTCCCCGAAGCTTTCTTT. Translation gives CASSSKWPDRVKLPEAFF.

The V and J genes are TRBV7-9 and TRBJ1-6; D gene ambiguous. The CDR3 contains 13 residues. Germline CDR1 reads SEHNR; CDR2 reads FQNEAQ (reference sequence). Trimming took off 0 bases at V and 10 bases at J, with 7 bases between the two ends. CDR3 in amino acids: CASSLASGSPLHF. CDR3 DNA sequence: TGTGCCAGCAGCTTAGCGTCGGGGTCACCCCTCCACTTT. The full variable domain, in which reference TRBV7-9 and TRBJ1-6 provide the parts outside the CDR3, is DTGVSQNPRHKITKRGQNVTFRCDPISEHNRLYWYRQTLGQGPEFLTYFQNEAQLEKSRLLSDRFSAERPKGSFSTLEIQRTEQGDSAMYLCASSLASGSPLHFGNGTRLTVT.

J is TRBJ2-1 and V is TRBV11-2; 10 nucleotides agree with TRBD2. The CDR3 contains 15 residues. The V and J ends lost 5 bases and 3 bases, in that order; junction bases with no gene match: 4. The germline CDR1 and CDR2 sequences are SGHAT and FQNNGV. CDR3: CASSASGGYYNEQFF. CDR3 in DNA: TGTGCCAGCAGCGCTAGCGGGGGTTACTACAATGAGCAGTTCTTC. Based on the CDR3 plus reference TRBV11-2 and TRBJ2-1, the full variable domain is EAGVAQSPRYKIIEKRQSVAFWCNPISGHATLYWYQQILGQGPKLLIQFQNNGVVDDSQLPKDRFSAERLKGVDSTLKIQPAKLEDSAVYLCASSASGGYYNEQFFGPGTRLTVL.

The chain carries TRBV9 and TRBJ2-2; TRBD2 might be the D (6 bases). Germline V gives CDR1 SGDLS, CDR2 YYNGEE. V was pared by 0 bases and J by 7 bases, with 10 bases between. The CDR3 runs 14 residues. The CDR3 reads CASSVALAIGELFF. Here the CDR3 DNA reads TGTGCCAGCAGCGTAGCACTAGCCATCGGGGAGCTGTTTTTT.

The V call is TRBV29-1, the J call TRBJ1-1, with 10 bases fitting TRBD1. Losses at the gene ends were 6 bases for V and 5 bases for J; bases not matched to a gene: 6. CDR3 length: 13 residues. In germline, CDR1 is SQVTM, CDR2 ANQGSEA. The CDR3 protein is CSVSGTGVTEAFF. The CDR3 region has the DNA TGCAGCGTGTCCGGGACAGGGGTGACTGAAGCTTTCTTT.

The gene calls are TRBV2 and TRBJ1-2; D unresolved. Per germline, CDR1 SNHLY and CDR2 FYNNEI. V lost 2 bases, J lost 6 bases, and 13 bases lay in between. The CDR3 is made up of 14 amino acids. The CDR3 nucleotides read TGTGCCAGCAGTGAAAGACCGTTGGTTGATGGCTACACCTTC. Its protein is CASSERPLVDGYTF.

The chain uses TRBV6-5 and TRBJ2-5; D call uncertain. V lost 1 base, J lost 2 bases, and 11 bases lay in between. The CDR3 runs to 15 residues. Looked up from germline, CDR1 is MNHEY and CDR2 is SVGAGI. CDR3 residues: CASSYWRSLQETQYF. Here the CDR3 DNA reads TGTGCCAGCAGTTACTGGAGATCCCTGCAAGAGACCCAGTACTTC.

The chain couples TRBV4-1 to TRBJ2-1; D may be TRBD2 (5 bases). CDR1 is MGHRA and CDR2 is YSYEKL in the germline V gene. The CDR3 length is 15 residues. V gave up 2 bases and J gave up 5 bases, with 13 bases separating them. Here the CDR3 reads CASSQLGKADNEQFF. The DNA for the CDR3 is TGCGCCAGCAGCCAATTAGGGAAAGCGGACAATGAGCAGTTCTTC.

This clone was picked up one time. The rearrangement uses TRBV27 and TRBJ1-1; unclear D gene. CDR1 and CDR2 from the germline V gene are MNHEY and SMNVEV (reference sequence). The CDR3 sequence is 19 residues long. V lost 0 bases and J lost 0, with 20 bases in between. The CDR3 protein is CASSLSPSRTGSMNTEAFF. The CDR3 DNA follows: TGTGCCAGCAGTTTATCCCCCTCCAGGACCGGATCCATGAACACTGAAGCTTTCTTT.

The chain recombines TRBV6-5 with TRBJ1-4; no firm D call. CDR3 length: 15 residues. CDR1 is MNHEY and CDR2 is SVGAGI in the germline V gene. The V end lost 4 bases, the J end lost 8 bases, and 17 bases lay between the germline ends. In DNA form, the CDR3 reads TGTGCCAGCAGTTCTGGTCGGGAAGTATGGGAAAAACTGTTTTTT. Translated, it gives CASSSGREVWEKLFF.

This clone was detected only a few times. This sequence joins TRBV6-5 and TRBJ2-2, with no clear D. Trimming removed 10 bases at V and 3 bases at J, with 9 bases between. Germline V gene lookup returns CDR1 MNHEY and CDR2 SVGAGI. The CDR3 spans 12 residues. CDR3 DNA: TGTGCCACCCTTCATGACACCGGGGAGCTGTTTTTT. As protein: CATLHDTGELFF.

This clone was seen many times. The rearrangement joins TRBV19 to TRBJ2-4; perhaps TRBD1 as D (5 bases). The CDR3 is 13 amino acids. The germline CDR1 and CDR2 sequences are LNHDA and SQIVND (reference sequence). Trimming stripped 3 bases from V and 6 bases from J, with 9 bases between. DNA of the CDR3: TGTGCCAGTAGTATGGACATCGGAAACATTCAGTACTTC. It specifies CASSMDIGNIQYF.

The chain combines TRBV29-1 with TRBJ2-7; 10 positions match TRBD1. Germline assignment: CDR1 SQVTM and CDR2 ANQGSEA. The CDR3 loop spans 14 amino acids. Losses at the gene ends were 8 bases for V and 3 bases for J; bases not matched to a gene: 10. This CDR3 reads CSLLMTGGFYEQYV. The CDR3 DNA is TGCAGCCTTTTAATGACAGGGGGCTTCTACGAGCAGTACGTC.

J is TRBJ1-2 and V is TRBV19, with D maybe TRBD1 (5 bases). V lost 4 bases to trimming and J lost 8 bases, with 17 bases between them. Germline V gives CDR1 LNHDA, CDR2 SQIVND (reference sequence). This CDR3 is 14 amino acids long. CDR3 DNA sequence: TGTGCCAGTAGTACCGCCGTCCTCTCAGGGGGCTACACCTTC. Amino acids: CASSTAVLSGGYTF.

The count of this clone is one. Here the CDR3 reads CARNRDREISGANVLTF. DNA for the CDR3: TGTGCCAGGAATCGGGACAGGGAGATCTCTGGGGCCAACGTCCTGACTTTC. The chain carries TRBV2 and TRBJ2-6; 9 nucleotides match TRBD1. Trimming removed 9 bases from V and 0 bases from J; junction bases left unmatched: 9. CDR1 and CDR2 (germline): SNHLY, FYNNEI. This CDR3 contains 17 residues.

This clone was seen a few times. CDR3 protein: CAVGRPNEQFF. CDR3 DNA: TGTGCCGTCGGTCGTCCCAATGAGCAGTTCTTC. The V gene is TRBV4-2, the J gene TRBJ2-1; D is uncertain. Trimming took off 11 bases at V and 6 bases at J, with 11 bases between the two ends. The CDR3 length is 11 residues. Germline V gene sequence: CDR1 LGHNA, CDR2 YNFKEQ.

The chain recombines TRBV7-3 with TRBJ2-1; 8 bases fit TRBD1. The CDR3 extends over 13 amino acids. From germline, CDR1 is SGHTA and CDR2 FQGTGA. V trimming: 5 bases; J trimming: 5 bases; junction bases outside the gene matches: 2. The CDR3 is CASSTGGNNEQFF. In nucleotides, the CDR3 is TGTGCCAGCAGCACAGGGGGGAACAATGAGCAGTTCTTC.

The chain joins TRBV7-6 to TRBJ1-3; D gene unclear. There are 14 residues in the CDR3. Germline V gives CDR1 SGHVS, CDR2 FNYEAQ. Trimming shortened V by 5 bases and J by 6 bases, and 14 bases separated the two germline ends. The CDR3 DNA follows: TGTGCCAGCAGCGCCAGTCGAGTGGAAAACACCATATATTTT. This translates into CASSASRVENTIYF.

This clone occurred once. This chain uses TRBV4-3 with TRBJ2-7; 10 nucleotides match TRBD1. The germline V gene encodes CDR1 LGHNA and CDR2 YSLEER. After removal of 4 bases from V and 2 bases from J, the junction contained 2 bases not matched to a gene. The CDR3 covers 14 residues. CDR3 protein: CASSLGQGAYEQYF. The CDR3 region has the DNA TGCGCCAGCAGCCTTGGACAGGGGGCCTACGAGCAGTACTTC.

The genes are TRBV9 and TRBJ1-1; D gene ambiguous. V was shortened by 0 bases and J by 1 base, with 7 bases between the two germline ends. The germline gives CDR1 SGDLS, CDR2 YYNGEE. The CDR3 spans 14 residues. CDR3 DNA: TGTGCCAGCAGCGTAGATCTGGGGAACACTGAAGCTTTCTTT. Its translation: CASSVDLGNTEAFF.

The J gene is TRBJ2-7, the V gene TRBV7-6, with D perhaps assigned TRBD1 or TRBD2 (5 bases each). Germline V gene lookup returns CDR1 SGHVS and CDR2 FNYEAQ. The CDR3 contains 11 residues. The V and J ends lost 11 bases and 5 bases respectively, with 13 bases between them. The CDR3, as DNA: TGTGCCTCCGGGACCTCGGACGAGCAGTACTTC. Translating it yields CASGTSDEQYF.

The chain is built from TRBV27 and TRBJ2-1, with D unclear. The CDR3 length is 14 residues. The V and J ends lost 5 bases and 3 bases respectively, with 11 bases between them. The germline V gene has CDR1 MNHEY and CDR2 SMNVEV (reference sequence). The CDR3 nucleotides read TGTGCCAGCAGTCCCAAGACGGTCTACAATGAGCAGTTCTTC. Its protein is CASSPKTVYNEQFF.

V is TRBV6-5 and J is TRBJ2-1; tentative D call: TRBD1 (6 bases). CDR1 and CDR2 from the germline V gene are MNHEY and SVGAGI. The CDR3 extends over 14 amino acids. The ends were cut back, 3 bases at V and 4 bases at J, with 10 bases in the middle. For the CDR3, the DNA is TGTGCCAGCAGTTATGGACAGCTATACAATGAGCAGTTCTTC. Amino acids: CASSYGQLYNEQFF.

CDR3 loop: CASSVGGRGNQPQHF. CDR3 DNA: TGTGCCAGCAGCGTGGGGGGGAGAGGCAATCAGCCCCAGCATTTT. J is TRBJ1-5 and V is TRBV9; the D gene is possibly TRBD1 (5 bases). This CDR3 region has 15 residues. The V end was cut by 2 bases, the J end by 2 bases, with 11 bases between. Germline-derived CDR1 and CDR2 are SGDLS and YYNGEE. Filled out from reference TRBV9 and TRBJ1-5, the complete variable domain reads DSGVTQTPKHLITATGQRVTLRCSPRSGDLSVYWYQQSLDQGLQFLIQYYNGEERAKGNILERFSAQQFPDLHSELNLSSLELGDSALYFCASSVGGRGNQPQHFGDGTRLSIL.

The rearrangement uses TRBV19 and TRBJ2-7, with D possibly matching TRBD1 (6 bases). The germline V gene encodes CDR1 LNHDA and CDR2 SQIVND (reference sequence). V dropped 4 bases and J dropped 3 bases, with 22 bases sitting between them. The CDR3 runs 17 residues. The CDR3 DNA is TGTGCCAGTAGTAGTCCTCCGGGGACATTAAGATTCTACGAGCAGTACGTC. Its protein is CASSSPPGTLRFYEQYV.

The chain recombines TRBV6-5 with TRBJ1-1, with D maybe TRBD1 (5 bases). The CDR3 totals 15 residues. The ends were cut back, 0 bases at V and 4 bases at J, with 12 bases in the middle. Germline V gene sequence: CDR1 MNHEY, CDR2 SVGAGI. The CDR3 loop is CASSYSGTGGTEAFF. CDR3 DNA: TGTGCCAGCAGTTACTCGGGGACTGGGGGCACTGAAGCTTTCTTT.

The chain uses TRBV6-5 and TRBJ1-1; 8 bases align to TRBD1. This CDR3 has 15 residues. Germline V CDR1 and CDR2: MNHEY, SVGAGI. With 3 bases clipped from V and 5 bases from J, the junction kept 8 bases outside the gene matches. The CDR3 DNA sequence: TGTGCCAGCAGTTATTCTGGACAGGGAAGGACTGAAGCTTTCTTT. Translating it yields CASSYSGQGRTEAFF.

The chain is built from TRBV5-5 and TRBJ2-5, with 7 nucleotides matching TRBD1. The CDR3 has 15 amino acids. After removal of 2 bases from V and 5 bases from J, the junction contained 9 bases not matched to a gene. The V gene's germline CDR1 is SGHKS and CDR2 YYEKEE (reference sequence). The CDR3, as DNA: TGTGCCAGCAGCTTCCTAGAGACAGGGTGGGAGACCCAGTACTTC. This gives the protein CASSFLETGWETQYF.